This T cell receptor (beta chain) was identified during a study of cytomegalovirus exposure and HLA in healthy donors. Whole-study context: Counted in an early data release were 75 million to 85 million unique TCRs from HLA-typed donors.

In the case of this clone: The antigen remains unidentified.

This CDR3 has 18 residues. Germline CDR1 LNHDA, CDR2 SQIVND (reference sequence). The ends lost 5 bases at V and 0 bases at J; junction bases unmatched: 10. The primer mix had 60 Vbeta and 13 Jbeta primers. Libraries were prepared by immunoSEQ multiplex PCR; TCRdb keeps only in-frame clonotypes and omits some of them. The data contain 150,000 to 200,000 clones, about four fifths of them singletons. Overall study results and limits: Researchers reported that a few CMV-associated chains were confirmed in vitro as CMV antigen-specific.

Sequences were obtained from PBMCs. The receptor was derived from a woman aged 25-40 years in good health and CMV-seronegative. The chain joins TRBV19 to TRBJ1-5, with TRBD1 identical over 10 bases. The CDR3 protein is CASSPGTGDPYSNQPQHF. Here the CDR3 DNA reads TGTGCCAGTAGTCCCGGGACAGGGGATCCATATAGCAATCAGCCCCAGCATTTT.